These 25 T cell receptor beta chains originate from one sample sequenced in a study of blood T cells in healthy people across ages. Sample-barcoded 5' priming and a J-beta primer mix drove a second PCR of about 6 to 12 cycles. MiXCR was run by TCRdb on the 5' RACE reads, yielding one entry per CDR3 protein. The profile shows approximately 1,100,000 distinct CDR3 sequences, 35% to 55% of them singletons. Sequenced sample: blood. The source of these receptors is a woman aged 55-69 years in good health.

There are a few counts of this clonotype. In DNA form, the CDR3 reads TGTGCCAAACTCCGGGGACAAAGAGAGACCCAGTACTTC. It translates to CAKLRGQRETQYF. The rearrangement links TRBV10-3 to TRBJ2-5; TRBD1 might be the D (6 bases). This CDR3 region has 13 residues. V was trimmed by 10 bases and J by 4 bases, leaving 16 bases between them. Germline CDR1 reads ENHRY; CDR2 reads SYGVKD.

This clonotype was counted between two and nine times. The rearrangement links TRBV29-1 to TRBJ2-3, with 7 positions matching TRBD2. CDR1 and CDR2 (germline): SQVTM, ANQGSEA. This CDR3 region has 13 residues. Losses at the gene ends were 6 bases for V and 0 bases for J; bases not matched to a gene: 3. CDR3 in amino acids: CSVSGTSTDTQYF. CDR3 nucleotides: TGCAGCGTGAGCGGGACTAGCACAGATACGCAGTATTTT.

This chain joins TRBV7-2 and TRBJ1-2; possibly TRBD1 for D (6 bases). This CDR3 contains 13 residues. Deletions cut 6 bases from V and 4 bases from J, with 12 bases between. The V gene's germline CDR1 is SGHTA and CDR2 FQGNSA. The CDR3 sequence is CASSPRGPYGYTF. CDR3 DNA: TGTGCCAGCAGTCCCAGGGGCCCCTATGGCTACACCTTC.

The chain couples TRBV5-1 to TRBJ2-7, with TRBD2 identical over 13 bases. In germline, CDR1 is SGHRS, CDR2 YFSETQ. V trimming: 4 bases; J trimming: 3 bases; junction bases outside the gene matches: 10. The CDR3 loop spans 17 amino acids. This CDR3 is CASSPWTSGSIYYEQYF. CDR3 sequence (DNA): TGCGCCAGCAGCCCCTGGACTAGCGGGAGTATTTACTACGAGCAGTACTTC.

The V and J genes are TRBV7-3 and TRBJ2-7; D is possibly TRBD1 or TRBD2 (5 bases each). Per the germline V gene, CDR1 is SGHTA and CDR2 is FQGTGA. This CDR3 has 14 residues. V was cut by 8 bases and J by 3 bases, with 17 bases left in between. The CDR3 sequence: CASRRGGGNYEQYF. DNA of the CDR3: TGTGCCAGCCGTCGCGGTGGGGGAAACTACGAGCAGTACTTC.

This clonotype was picked up one time. The V gene is TRBV28, the J gene TRBJ2-1, with TRBD2 matching over 8 bases. The CDR3 extends over 15 amino acids. Trimming at V came to 5 bases and at J to 4 bases, leaving 7 bases not matched to a gene. Germline loops: CDR1 MDHEN, CDR2 SYDVKM. CDR3: CASSPRGLGYNEQFF. The CDR3 coding sequence is TGTGCCAGCAGTCCCAGGGGACTAGGGTACAATGAGCAGTTCTTC.

This rearrangement joins TRBV11-2 to TRBJ2-3; unclear D gene. Deletions cut 1 base from V and 8 bases from J, with 16 bases between. This CDR3 spans 15 amino acids. Germline assignment: CDR1 SGHAT and CDR2 FQNNGV. CDR3 protein: CASSLVRGKFGTQYF. CDR3 nucleotide sequence: TGTGCCAGCAGCTTAGTTCGTGGGAAGTTTGGTACGCAGTATTTT.

This clonotype was found once. The chain couples TRBV6-1 to TRBJ2-7; 10 positions agree with TRBD1. The germline CDR1 and CDR2 sequences are MNHNS and SASEGT. There are 12 residues in the CDR3. V lost 8 bases and J lost 6; bases outside the gene matches: 4. Here the CDR3 reads CASGTGAVEQYF. The CDR3 DNA sequence: TGTGCCAGCGGGACAGGGGCGGTCGAGCAGTACTTC.

This clonotype was counted at least ten times. The chain recombines TRBV5-1 with TRBJ2-1; the D gene is possibly TRBD2 (5 bases). The V gene lost 3 bases and the J gene lost 2 bases, with 15 bases spanning the gap. The CDR3 covers 16 residues. Germline V gene lookup returns CDR1 SGHRS and CDR2 YFSETQ. CDR3 amino acids: CASSSPGSPTYNEQFF. DNA of the CDR3: TGCGCCAGCAGCTCCCCTGGGAGTCCAACCTACAATGAGCAGTTCTTC.

This rearrangement joins TRBV5-1 to TRBJ2-7; 8 bases agree with TRBD1. Germline CDR1 SGHRS, CDR2 YFSETQ. With 3 bases clipped from V and 2 bases from J, the junction kept 7 bases outside the gene matches. CDR3 length: 15 residues. DNA for the CDR3: TGCGCCAGCAGCTACGGACAGGGACTCCCCTACGAGCAGTACTTC. Protein: CASSYGQGLPYEQYF. Variable domain in full (rest from reference TRBV5-1 and TRBJ2-7): KAGVTQTPRYLIKTRGQQVTLSCSPISGHRSVSWYQQTPGQGLQFLFEYFSETQRNKGNFPGRFSGRQFSNSRSEMNVSTLELGDSALYLCASSYGQGLPYEQYFGPGTRLTVT.

This clonotype was found a few times. The rearrangement uses TRBV5-1 and TRBJ2-5; tentatively, D is TRBD1 (5 bases). Germline V lookup: CDR1 SGHRS, CDR2 YFSETQ. The CDR3 is made up of 14 amino acids. The V end was cut by 0 bases, the J end by 7 bases, with 13 bases between. CDR3: CASSLGLDQGTQYF. The CDR3, as DNA: TGCGCCAGCAGCTTGGGGTTAGATCAGGGGACCCAGTACTTC.

This clonotype has ten or more counts. The chain combines TRBV9 with TRBJ2-3; TRBD2 aligns across 9 bases. CDR3 length equals 16 residues. CDR1 and CDR2 (germline): SGDLS, YYNGEE. V was pared by 4 bases and J by 0 bases, with 6 bases of the junction left unmatched. The CDR3 spells CASSPRAGGSTDTQYF. The CDR3 DNA sequence: TGTGCCAGCAGCCCCCGAGCGGGAGGAAGCACAGATACGCAGTATTTT.

V is TRBV6-5 and J is TRBJ2-7; 7 bases match TRBD2. The V gene's germline CDR1 is MNHEY and CDR2 SVGAGI. The CDR3 consists of 18 residues. V shed 0 bases, J shed 3 bases, and the junction held 14 bases outside the gene matches. CDR3 in DNA: TGTGCCAGCAGTTACTCGAGGGGTCGGGAGGCGGACCGCTACGAGCAGTACTTC. It codes for CASSYSRGREADRYEQYF.

This clonotype has just a few counts. The chain joins TRBV12-3 or TRBV12-4 to TRBJ2-1; the D gene could be TRBD1 or TRBD2 (6 bases each). CDR3 size: 15 residues. Trimming left V 3 bases short and J 8 bases short, with 17 bases between. The CDR3 nucleotides read TGTGCCAGCAGTTTTTGGTCCGGGGGCGAGGATGAGCAGTTCTTC. This gives the protein CASSFWSGGEDEQFF.

This chain joins TRBV12-3 or TRBV12-4 and TRBJ2-5; 7 nucleotides agree with TRBD1. V trimming: 6 bases; J trimming: 2 bases; junction bases outside the gene matches: 3. The CDR3 has 13 amino acids. For the CDR3, the DNA is TGTGCCAGCAGATTGACAGGGCAAGAGACCCAGTACTTC. Encoded protein: CASRLTGQETQYF.

CDR3 bases: TGTGCCAGCAGCGCGGGACTACGCTACGAGCAGTACTTC. Protein: CASSAGLRYEQYF. V gene TRBV5-6 combines with J gene TRBJ2-4; TRBD2 matches at 7 bases. The J call may be faulty, since TRBJ2-7 better matches the DNA end. Germline CDR1 and CDR2: SGHDT and YYEEEE. The CDR3 sequence is 13 residues long.

This chain joins TRBV20-1 and TRBJ1-4, with TRBD1 matching over 9 bases. CDR3 size: 15 residues. Unmatched junction bases numbered 7, after V lost 0 bases and J lost 8 bases. CDR1 and CDR2 from the germline V gene are DFQATT and SNEGSKA (reference sequence). The CDR3 protein is CSARDETGGYEKLFF. CDR3 in DNA: TGCAGTGCTAGAGACGAGACAGGGGGGTACGAAAAACTGTTTTTT.

This chain's CDR3 is CASSFVGQGQRQPQHF. The CDR3 nucleotides read TGTGCCAGCAGCTTCGTGGGACAGGGTCAGAGGCAGCCCCAGCATTTT. The chain combines TRBV7-2 with TRBJ1-5, with 9 bases aligning to TRBD1. The CDR3 length is 16 residues. Germline CDR1 is SGHTA and CDR2 is FQGNSA. V shed 3 bases and J 7 bases; nucleotides not matched to a gene: 10.

This clonotype appeared once. This chain uses TRBV27 with TRBJ1-6; D may be TRBD1 (6 bases). Germline V CDR1 and CDR2: MNHEY, SMNVEV (reference sequence). There are 14 residues in the CDR3. Between the trimmed V and J ends, which lost 7 bases and 14 bases, there was a span of 21 bases. The CDR3 nucleotides read TGTGCCAGCAATTCCAGCCTTAGGGGGAGTACCCTCCACTTT. Its translation: CASNSSLRGSTLHF.

V is TRBV10-3 and J is TRBJ1-3, with D hard to call. This CDR3 region has 13 residues. Trimming took 2 bases from V and 2 from J, leaving 4 bases between them. CDR1 and CDR2 from the germline V gene are ENHRY and SYGVKD. CDR3 protein: CAISEGPGNTIYF. CDR3 sequence (DNA): TGTGCCATCAGTGAGGGACCTGGAAACACCATATATTTT.

The sample holds a few counts of this clonotype. The rearrangement uses TRBV2 and TRBJ2-1; maybe TRBD1 (7 bases). Germline assignment: CDR1 SNHLY and CDR2 FYNNEI. V lost 5 bases and J 5 bases, leaving 19 bases between the germline ends. The length of the CDR3 is 16 residues. CDR3 bases: TGTGCCAGCAGTCCGGGACAGACTGGAGGGGACAATGAGCAGTTCTTC. Protein product: CASSPGQTGGDNEQFF.

The table lists this clonotype with a few counts. The chain uses TRBV12-3 or TRBV12-4 and TRBJ1-1, with D hard to call. The CDR3 sequence is 12 residues long. V was cut by 6 bases and J by 5 bases, with 10 bases left in between. The CDR3 DNA reads as TGTGCCAGCAGACCATCGGGGACTGAAGCTTTCTTT. It specifies CASRPSGTEAFF.

The CDR3 loop is CASSSALRWSGRGDTQYF. The DNA of the CDR3 is TGTGCCAGCAGCTCAGCTCTTCGTTGGAGCGGGAGGGGAGATACGCAGTATTTT. The genes are TRBV11-2 and TRBJ2-3, with 10 bases fitting TRBD2. The junction had 15 bases not matched to a gene; V was cut back by 4 bases and J by 5 bases. The CDR3 loop spans 18 amino acids. Germline assignment: CDR1 SGHAT and CDR2 FQNNGV.

The chain employs TRBV11-2 and TRBJ2-1; 7 nucleotides line up with TRBD2. The V gene's germline CDR1 is SGHAT and CDR2 FQNNGV. This CDR3 spans 15 amino acids. V trimming: 0 bases; J trimming: 8 bases; junction bases outside the gene matches: 7. The DNA for the CDR3 is TGTGCCAGCAGCTTAGAGGCTAGCGGACTCTATGAGCAGTTCTTC. It translates to CASSLEASGLYEQFF.

This clonotype occurred a few times. V is TRBV6-6 and J is TRBJ2-7; no definite D call. The CDR3 sequence is 13 residues long. V was trimmed by 2 bases and J by 4 bases, leaving 9 bases between them. The germline gives CDR1 MNHNY, CDR2 SVGAGI (reference sequence). CDR3 sequence (DNA): TGTGCCAGCAGTTACGTTCCGGTATACGAGCAGTACTTC. Encoded protein: CASSYVPVYEQYF.